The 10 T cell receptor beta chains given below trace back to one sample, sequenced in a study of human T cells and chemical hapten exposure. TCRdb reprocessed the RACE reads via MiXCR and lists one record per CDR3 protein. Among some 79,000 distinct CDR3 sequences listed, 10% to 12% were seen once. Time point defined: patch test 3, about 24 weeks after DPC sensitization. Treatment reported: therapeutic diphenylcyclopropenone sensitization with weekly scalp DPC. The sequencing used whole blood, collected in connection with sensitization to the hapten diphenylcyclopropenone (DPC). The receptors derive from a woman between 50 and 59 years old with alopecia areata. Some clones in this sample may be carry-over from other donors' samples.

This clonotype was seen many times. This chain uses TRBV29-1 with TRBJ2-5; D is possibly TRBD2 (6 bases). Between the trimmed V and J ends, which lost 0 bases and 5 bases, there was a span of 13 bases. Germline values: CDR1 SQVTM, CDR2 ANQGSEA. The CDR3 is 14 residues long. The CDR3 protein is CSVEERESVETQYF. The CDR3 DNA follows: TGCAGCGTTGAAGAGCGGGAAAGCGTCGAGACCCAGTACTTC.

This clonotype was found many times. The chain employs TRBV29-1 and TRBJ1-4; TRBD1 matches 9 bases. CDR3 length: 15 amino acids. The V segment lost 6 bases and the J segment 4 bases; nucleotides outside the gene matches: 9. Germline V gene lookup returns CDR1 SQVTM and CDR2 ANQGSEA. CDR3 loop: CSVGGLGQGNEKLFF. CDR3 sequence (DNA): TGCAGCGTGGGGGGGCTGGGACAGGGTAATGAAAAACTGTTTTTT.

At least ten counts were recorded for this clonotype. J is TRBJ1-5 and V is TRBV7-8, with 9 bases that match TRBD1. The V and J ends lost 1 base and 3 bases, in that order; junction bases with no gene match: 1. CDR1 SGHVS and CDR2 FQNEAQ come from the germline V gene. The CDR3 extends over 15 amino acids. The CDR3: CASSLEQGANQPQHF. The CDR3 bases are TGTGCCAGCAGCTTAGAACAGGGGGCCAATCAGCCCCAGCATTTT.

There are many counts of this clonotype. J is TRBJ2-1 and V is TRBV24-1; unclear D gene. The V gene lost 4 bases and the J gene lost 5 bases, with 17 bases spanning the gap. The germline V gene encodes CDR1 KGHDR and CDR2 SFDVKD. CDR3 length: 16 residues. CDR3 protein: CATSDPDPSRDNEQFF. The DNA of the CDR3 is TGTGCCACCAGTGACCCCGACCCCAGCCGGGACAATGAGCAGTTCTTC.

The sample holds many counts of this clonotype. CDR3 sequence: CASMTGYTDTQYF. CDR3 sequence (DNA): TGTGCCAGCATGACAGGGTACACAGATACGCAGTATTTT. V usage is TRBV2 and J usage is TRBJ2-3; 7 bases match TRBD1. J was trimmed by 2 bases and V by 7 bases; bases with no gene match: 3. Germline V gives CDR1 SNHLY, CDR2 FYNNEI. This CDR3 spans 13 amino acids.

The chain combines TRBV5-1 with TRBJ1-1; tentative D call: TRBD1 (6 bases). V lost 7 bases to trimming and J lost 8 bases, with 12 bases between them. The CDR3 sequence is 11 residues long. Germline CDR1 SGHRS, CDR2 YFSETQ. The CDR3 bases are TGCGCCAGCGGCTCGGACAGCGAAGCTTTCTTT. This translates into CASGSDSEAFF.

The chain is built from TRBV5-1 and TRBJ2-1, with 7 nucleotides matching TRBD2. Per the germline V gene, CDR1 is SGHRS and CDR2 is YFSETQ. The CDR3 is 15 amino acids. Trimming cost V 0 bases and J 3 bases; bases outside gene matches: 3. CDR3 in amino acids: CASSLATSDYNEQFF. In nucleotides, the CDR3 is TGCGCCAGCAGCTTGGCCACTAGCGACTACAATGAGCAGTTCTTC.

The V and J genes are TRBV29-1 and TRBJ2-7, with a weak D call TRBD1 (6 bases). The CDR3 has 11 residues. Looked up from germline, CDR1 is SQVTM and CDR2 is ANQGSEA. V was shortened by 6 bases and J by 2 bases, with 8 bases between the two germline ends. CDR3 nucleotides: TGCAGCGTGGCAGGGGCCTACGAGCAGTACTTC. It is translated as CSVAGAYEQYF.

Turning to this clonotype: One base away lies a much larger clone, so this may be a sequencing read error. The CDR3: CASRLSPQETQYF. CDR3 in DNA: TGTGCCAGCAGACTCAGCCCCCAAGAGACCCAGTACTTC. This chain links TRBV6-5 with TRBJ2-5; D call uncertain. Trimming took off 6 bases at V and 1 base at J, with 9 bases between the two ends. The germline V gene has CDR1 MNHEY and CDR2 SVGAGI. CDR3 length: 13 residues.

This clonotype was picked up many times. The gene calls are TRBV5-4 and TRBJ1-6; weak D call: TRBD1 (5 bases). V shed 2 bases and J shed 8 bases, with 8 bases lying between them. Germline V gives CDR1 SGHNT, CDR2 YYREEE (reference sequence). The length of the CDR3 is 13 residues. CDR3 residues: CASSFPGDSPLHF. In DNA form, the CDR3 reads TGTGCCAGCAGCTTCCCGGGGGATTCACCCCTCCACTTT.